This record covers a single T cell receptor beta chain. This specimen comes from a study of blood T cell repertoires in COVID-19. Original analysis: By means of reference gene primer amplification, nucleated cell counts were estimated. Repertoires were generated with immunoSEQ multiplex PCR, while TCRdb's copy carries only in-frame clones and drops some. V, J and clone size reflect that table, while D and trimming were determined from the DNA. The table lists just over 200,000 clones, 80% of them singletons, with around 5.4% in the top ten. Germline V gene lookup returns CDR1 SNHLY and CDR2 FYNNEI. V was clipped by 6 bases and J by 5 bases, with 8 bases between them. The CDR3 is 13 amino acids.

The receptor was isolated from a woman aged 70-85 years with acute or convalescent COVID-19. The sequenced sample consisted of peripheral blood. The J gene is TRBJ1-6, the V gene TRBV2, with D maybe TRBD1 (5 bases). In nucleotides, the CDR3 is TGTGCCAGCAGCCCCAGGGATAATTCACCCCTCCACTTT. Amino acids: CASSPRDNSPLHF.